This record covers a single T cell receptor beta chain. What it binds is not known. The sample originates from a study of T-cell memory formation after mild COVID-19. Study information: The two donors had largely donor-specific TCR clusters. General study points: Day 15 to 85 contracting clones showed balanced CD4/CD8; later expanders leaned CD4+. Pre-infection memory carried some responding clones, suggesting that cross-reactive memory joined.

Germline CDR1 reads LGHDT; CDR2 reads YNNKEL (reference sequence). This CDR3 region has 16 residues. V was clipped by 3 bases and J by 5 bases; unmatched bases: 8. Amplification by 5'RACE using constant-segment primers produced TCR alpha and TCR beta cDNA libraries that carried sample barcodes and UMIs. MiXCR was run by TCRdb on the 5' RACE reads, yielding one entry per CDR3 protein. The sample holds some 450,000 distinct CDR3 sequences; more than 15% are singletons and the top ten take about a fifth. This chain joins TRBV3-1 and TRBJ2-1, with 9 bases aligning to TRBD1. This TCR derives from a man younger than 35 who had mild COVID-19 (a few samples of this study predate the infection). Cell type and time point are not known. The sequenced sample consisted of PBMCs or a T cell subset sorted from them (not recorded which). The CDR3 region has the DNA TGTGCCAGCAGCCAGGGCCGGGACAGGGAGAACAATGAGCAGTTCTTC. Its translation: CASSQGRDRENNEQFF.